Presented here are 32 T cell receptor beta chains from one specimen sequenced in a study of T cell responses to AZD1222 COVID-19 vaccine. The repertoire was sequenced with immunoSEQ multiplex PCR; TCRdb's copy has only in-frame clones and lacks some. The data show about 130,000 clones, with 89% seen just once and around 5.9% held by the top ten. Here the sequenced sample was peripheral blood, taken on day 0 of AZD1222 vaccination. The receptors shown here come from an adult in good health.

The CDR3 region is CSVEDLYGYTF. Here the CDR3 DNA reads TGCAGCGTTGAGGACCTCTATGGCTACACCTTC. The V call is TRBV29-1, the J call TRBJ1-2; no clear D. CDR1 SQVTM and CDR2 ANQGSEA come from the germline V gene. V was shortened by 3 bases and J by 4 bases, with 6 bases between the two germline ends. This CDR3 has 11 amino acids. Complete variable domain (other parts from reference TRBV29-1 and TRBJ1-2): SAVISQKPSRDICQRGTSLTIQCQVDSQVTMMFWYRQQPGQSLTLIATANQGSEATYESGFVIDKFPISRPNLTFSTLTVSNMSPEDSSIYLCSVEDLYGYTFGSGTRLTVV.

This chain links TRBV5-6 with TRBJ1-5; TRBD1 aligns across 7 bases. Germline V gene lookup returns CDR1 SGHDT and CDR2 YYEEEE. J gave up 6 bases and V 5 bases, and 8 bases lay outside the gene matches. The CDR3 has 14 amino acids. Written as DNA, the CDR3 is TGTGCCAGCAGAAGCCGGGACAGTAGTCAGCCCCAGCATTTT. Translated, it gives CASRSRDSSQPQHF.

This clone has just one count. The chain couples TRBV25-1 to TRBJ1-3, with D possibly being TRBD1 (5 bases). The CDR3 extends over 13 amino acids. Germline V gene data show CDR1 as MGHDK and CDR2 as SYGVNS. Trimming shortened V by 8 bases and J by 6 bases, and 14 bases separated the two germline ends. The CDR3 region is CASLPTVENTIYF. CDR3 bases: TGTGCCAGCTTACCGACAGTCGAAAACACCATATATTTT.

CDR3 region: CATLSPSYEQYF. The DNA of the CDR3 is TGTGCCACCCTCTCCCCCTCCTACGAGCAGTACTTC. The chain recombines TRBV19 with TRBJ2-7; D is uncertain. V lost 10 bases, J lost 0 bases, and 10 bases lay in between. CDR1 is LNHDA, CDR2 SQIVND, per germline (reference sequence). The CDR3 extends over 12 amino acids.

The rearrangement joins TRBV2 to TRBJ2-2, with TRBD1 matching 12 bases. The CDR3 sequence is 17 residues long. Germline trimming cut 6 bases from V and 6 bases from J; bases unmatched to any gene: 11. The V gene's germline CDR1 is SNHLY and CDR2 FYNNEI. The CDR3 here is CASRSPVGQGASGELFF. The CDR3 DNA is TGTGCCAGCAGATCCCCGGTGGGACAGGGGGCGTCCGGGGAGCTGTTTTTT.

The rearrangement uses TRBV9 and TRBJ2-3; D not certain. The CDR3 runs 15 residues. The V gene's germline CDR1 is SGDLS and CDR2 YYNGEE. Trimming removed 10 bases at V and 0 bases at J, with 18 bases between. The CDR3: CAGSPGPQSTDTQYF. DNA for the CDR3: TGTGCCGGCTCCCCGGGCCCTCAGAGCACAGATACGCAGTATTTT.

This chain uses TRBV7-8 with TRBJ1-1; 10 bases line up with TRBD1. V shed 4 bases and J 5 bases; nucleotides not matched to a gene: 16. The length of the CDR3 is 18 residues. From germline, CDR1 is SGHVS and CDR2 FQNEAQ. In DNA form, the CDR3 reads TGTGCCAGCAGCTCTGGATATAAGGGACAGGGGTTTGGGACTGAAGCTTTCTTT. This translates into CASSSGYKGQGFGTEAFF.

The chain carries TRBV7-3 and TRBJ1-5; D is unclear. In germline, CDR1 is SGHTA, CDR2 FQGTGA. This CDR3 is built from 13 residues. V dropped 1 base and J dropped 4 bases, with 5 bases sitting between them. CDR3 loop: CASSLNSNQPQHF. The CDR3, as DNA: TGTGCCAGCAGCTTAAATAGTAATCAGCCCCAGCATTTT.

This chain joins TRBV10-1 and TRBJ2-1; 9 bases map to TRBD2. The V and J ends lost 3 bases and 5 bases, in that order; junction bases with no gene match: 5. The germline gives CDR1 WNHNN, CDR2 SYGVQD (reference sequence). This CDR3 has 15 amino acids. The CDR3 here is CASSDGSGGHNEQFF. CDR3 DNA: TGCGCCAGCAGTGATGGTAGCGGGGGCCACAATGAGCAGTTCTTC.

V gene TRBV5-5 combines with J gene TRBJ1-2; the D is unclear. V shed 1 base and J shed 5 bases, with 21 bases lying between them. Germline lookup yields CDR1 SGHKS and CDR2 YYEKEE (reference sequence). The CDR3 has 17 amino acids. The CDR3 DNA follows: TGTGCCAGCAGCTTGTCCCAGGACTTCACATTCGGATATGGCTACACCTTC. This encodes CASSLSQDFTFGYGYTF.

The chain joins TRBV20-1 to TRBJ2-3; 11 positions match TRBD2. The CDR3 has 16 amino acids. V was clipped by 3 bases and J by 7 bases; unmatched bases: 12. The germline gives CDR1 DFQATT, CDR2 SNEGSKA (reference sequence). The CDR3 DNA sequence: TGCAGTGCTAGTCAGGAGAATAGCGGGGGGGATAATACGCAGTATTTT. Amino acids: CSASQENSGGDNTQYF.

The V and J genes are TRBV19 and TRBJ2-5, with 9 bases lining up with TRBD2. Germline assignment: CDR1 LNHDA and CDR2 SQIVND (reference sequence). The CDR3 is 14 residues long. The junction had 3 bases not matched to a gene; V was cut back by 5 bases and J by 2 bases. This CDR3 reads CASSLGLAQETQYF. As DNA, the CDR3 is TGTGCCAGTAGTCTGGGACTAGCACAAGAGACCCAGTACTTC.

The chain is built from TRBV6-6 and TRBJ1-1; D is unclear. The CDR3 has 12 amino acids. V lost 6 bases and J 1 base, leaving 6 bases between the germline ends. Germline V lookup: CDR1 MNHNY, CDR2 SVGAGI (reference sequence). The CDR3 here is CASRIRNTEAFF. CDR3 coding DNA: TGTGCCAGCAGGATTAGGAACACTGAAGCTTTCTTT.

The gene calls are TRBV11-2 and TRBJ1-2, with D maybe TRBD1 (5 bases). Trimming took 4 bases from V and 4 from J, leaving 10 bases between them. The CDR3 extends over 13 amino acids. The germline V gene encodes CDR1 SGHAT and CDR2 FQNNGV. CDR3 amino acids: CASSSAGSYGYTF. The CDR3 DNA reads TGTGCCAGCAGCTCGGCAGGGAGCTATGGCTACACCTTC. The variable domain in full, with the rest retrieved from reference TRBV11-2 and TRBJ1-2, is EAGVAQSPRYKIIEKRQSVAFWCNPISGHATLYWYQQILGQGPKLLIQFQNNGVVDDSQLPKDRFSAERLKGVDSTLKIQPAKLEDSAVYLCASSSAGSYGYTFGSGTRLTVV.

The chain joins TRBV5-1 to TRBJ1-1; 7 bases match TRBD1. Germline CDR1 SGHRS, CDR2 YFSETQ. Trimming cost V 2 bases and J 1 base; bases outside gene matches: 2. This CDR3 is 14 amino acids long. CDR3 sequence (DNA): TGCGCCAGCAGCTTACAGGGGCAGAACACTGAAGCTTTCTTT. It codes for CASSLQGQNTEAFF.

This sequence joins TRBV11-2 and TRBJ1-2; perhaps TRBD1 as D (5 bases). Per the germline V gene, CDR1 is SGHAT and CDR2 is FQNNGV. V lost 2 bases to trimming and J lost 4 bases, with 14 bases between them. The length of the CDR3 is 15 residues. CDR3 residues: CASSLFPGTTYGYTF. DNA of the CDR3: TGTGCCAGCAGCTTATTCCCCGGGACCACCTATGGCTACACCTTC.

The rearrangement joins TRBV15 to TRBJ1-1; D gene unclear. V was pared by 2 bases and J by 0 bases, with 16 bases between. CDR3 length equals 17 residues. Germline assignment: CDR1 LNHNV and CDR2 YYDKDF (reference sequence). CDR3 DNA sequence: TGTGCCACCAGCAGACAGCGCATTTCATTCATGAACACTGAAGCTTTCTTT. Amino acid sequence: CATSRQRISFMNTEAFF.

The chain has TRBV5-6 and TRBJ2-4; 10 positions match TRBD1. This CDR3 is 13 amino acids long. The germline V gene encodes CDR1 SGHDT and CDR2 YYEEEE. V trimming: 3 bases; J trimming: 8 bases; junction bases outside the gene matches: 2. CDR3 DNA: TGTGCCAGCAGCTGGGACAGGGGTGACATTCAGTACTTC. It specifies CASSWDRGDIQYF.

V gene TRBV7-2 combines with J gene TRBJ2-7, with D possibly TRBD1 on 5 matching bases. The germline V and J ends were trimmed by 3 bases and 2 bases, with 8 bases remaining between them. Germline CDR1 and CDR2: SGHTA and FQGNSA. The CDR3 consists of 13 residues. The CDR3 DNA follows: TGTGCCAGCAGCTTCAGGGTTACCTACGAGCAGTACTTC. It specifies CASSFRVTYEQYF.

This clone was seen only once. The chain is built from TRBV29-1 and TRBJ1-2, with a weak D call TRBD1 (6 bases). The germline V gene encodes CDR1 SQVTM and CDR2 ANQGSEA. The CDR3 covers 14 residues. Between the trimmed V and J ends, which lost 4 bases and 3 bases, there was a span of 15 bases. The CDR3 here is CSVVGRGLHYGYTF. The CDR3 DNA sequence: TGCAGCGTTGTGGGCAGGGGACTACACTATGGCTACACCTTC.

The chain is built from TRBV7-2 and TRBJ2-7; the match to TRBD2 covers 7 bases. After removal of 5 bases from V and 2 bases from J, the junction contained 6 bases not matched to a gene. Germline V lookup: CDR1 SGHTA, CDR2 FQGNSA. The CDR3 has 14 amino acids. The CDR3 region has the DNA TGTGCCAGCAGCCCATGGGGGGGAGCCTACGAGCAGTACTTC. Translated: CASSPWGGAYEQYF.

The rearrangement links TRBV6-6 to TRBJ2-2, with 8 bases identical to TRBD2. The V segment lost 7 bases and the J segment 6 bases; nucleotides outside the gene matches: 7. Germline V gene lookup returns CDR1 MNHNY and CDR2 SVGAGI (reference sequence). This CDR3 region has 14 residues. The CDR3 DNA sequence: TGTGCCAGCAAAACGGGGGGGGACGCCGGGGAGCTGTTTTTT. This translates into CASKTGGDAGELFF.

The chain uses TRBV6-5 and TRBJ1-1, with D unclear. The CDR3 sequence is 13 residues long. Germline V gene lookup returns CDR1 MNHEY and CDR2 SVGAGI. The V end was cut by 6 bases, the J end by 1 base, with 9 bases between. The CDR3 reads CASSKKKNTEAFF. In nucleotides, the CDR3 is TGTGCCAGCAGCAAAAAGAAGAACACTGAAGCTTTCTTT.

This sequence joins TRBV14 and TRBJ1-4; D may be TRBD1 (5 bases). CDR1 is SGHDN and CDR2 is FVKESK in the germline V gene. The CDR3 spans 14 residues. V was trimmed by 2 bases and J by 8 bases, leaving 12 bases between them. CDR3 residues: CASSQLRVQEKLFF. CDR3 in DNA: TGTGCCAGCAGCCAACTCAGGGTCCAGGAAAAACTGTTTTTT.

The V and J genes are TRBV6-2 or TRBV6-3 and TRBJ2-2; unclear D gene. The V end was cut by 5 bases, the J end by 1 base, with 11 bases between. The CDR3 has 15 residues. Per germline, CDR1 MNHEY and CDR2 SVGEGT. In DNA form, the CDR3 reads TGTGCCAGCAGTCCGCAGATGCTGAACACCGGGGAGCTGTTTTTT. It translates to CASSPQMLNTGELFF.

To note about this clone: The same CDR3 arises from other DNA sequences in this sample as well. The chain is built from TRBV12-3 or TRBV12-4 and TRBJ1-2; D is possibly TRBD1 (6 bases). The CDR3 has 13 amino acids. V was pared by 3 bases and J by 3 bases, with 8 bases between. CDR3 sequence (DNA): TGTGCCAGCAGTTTGGACAGATACTATGGCTACACCTTC. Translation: CASSLDRYYGYTF.

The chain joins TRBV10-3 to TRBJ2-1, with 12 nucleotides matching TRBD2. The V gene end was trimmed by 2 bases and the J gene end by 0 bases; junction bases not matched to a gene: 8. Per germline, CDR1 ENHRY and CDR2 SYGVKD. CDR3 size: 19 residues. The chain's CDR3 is CAISEKLAGGTTSYNEQFF. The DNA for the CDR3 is TGTGCCATCAGTGAGAAACTAGCGGGGGGCACCACCTCCTACAATGAGCAGTTCTTC.

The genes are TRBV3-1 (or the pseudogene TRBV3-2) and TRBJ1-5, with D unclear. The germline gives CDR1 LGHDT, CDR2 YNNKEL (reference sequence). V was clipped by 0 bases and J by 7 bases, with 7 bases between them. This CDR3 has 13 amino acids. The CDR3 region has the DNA TGTGCCAGCAGCCAAGATCTCCGGCAGCCCCAGCATTTT. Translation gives CASSQDLRQPQHF.

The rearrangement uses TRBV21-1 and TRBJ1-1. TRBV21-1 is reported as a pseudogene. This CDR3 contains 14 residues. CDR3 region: CASSKVGFNTEAFF. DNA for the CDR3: TGTGCCAGCAGCAAAGTGGGATTTAACACTGAAGCTTTCTTT.

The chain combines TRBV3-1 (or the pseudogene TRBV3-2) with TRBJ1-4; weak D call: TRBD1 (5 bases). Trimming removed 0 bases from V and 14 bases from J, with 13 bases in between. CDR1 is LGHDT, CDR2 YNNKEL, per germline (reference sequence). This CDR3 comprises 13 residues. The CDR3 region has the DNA TGTGCCAGCAGCCAAGATCTTCTGGGACGCCTGTTTTTT. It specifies CASSQDLLGRLFF.

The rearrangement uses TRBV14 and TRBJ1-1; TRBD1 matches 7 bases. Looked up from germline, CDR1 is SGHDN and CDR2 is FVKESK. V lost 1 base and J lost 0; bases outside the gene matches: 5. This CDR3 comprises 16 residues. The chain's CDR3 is CASSQGGRGMNTEAFF. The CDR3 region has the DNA TGTGCCAGCAGCCAAGGAGGCAGGGGGATGAACACTGAAGCTTTCTTT.

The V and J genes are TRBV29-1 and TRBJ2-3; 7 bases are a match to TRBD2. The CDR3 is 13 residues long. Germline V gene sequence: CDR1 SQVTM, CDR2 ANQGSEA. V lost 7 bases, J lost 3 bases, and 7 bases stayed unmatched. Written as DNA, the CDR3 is TGCAGCGCCTCGACTAGCAGGACAGATACGCAGTATTTT. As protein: CSASTSRTDTQYF.